This note documents a single T cell receptor beta chain sequence. The sample holds other DNA sequences that translate to the same CDR3. CDR3 size: 13 residues. Unmatched junction bases numbered 1, after V lost 4 bases and J lost 2 bases. The germline V gene encodes CDR1 MNHEY and CDR2 SMNVEV (reference sequence). This record belongs to a study of shared clonotypes between healthy human individuals. The assay ran at deep level. Assay: immunoSEQ multiplex PCR; the TCRdb copy retains only in-frame clones and omits some. Of some 2.1 million clones in the sample, 85% to 95% were seen once. Naive CD8 isolation took CD45RO-negative cells positively selected for CCR7 and excluded terminally differentiated effector memory CD45RA+ cells.

This TCR was recovered from a man younger than 30 in good health. Sequenced: naive CD8+ T cells sorted from blood. The rearrangement joins TRBV27 to TRBJ2-7, with TRBD2 matching 8 bases. CDR3: CASSSGRAYEQYF. DNA for the CDR3: TGTGCCAGCAGTTCCGGGAGGGCCTACGAGCAGTACTTC.